This TCR beta chain stems from a study of T cell responses to AZD1222 COVID-19 vaccine. Study-wide points: Targets within unmutated variant regions were reportedly found for nearly half of spike-specific TCRs. The study found Spike-specific TCR breadth and depth rose after two AZD1222 doses.

V lost 2 bases, J lost 6 bases, and 14 bases stayed unmatched. This CDR3 has 17 residues. Germline loops: CDR1 SGHTS, CDR2 YDEGEE. In the case of this clone: Its antigen is unknown.

Generated by immunoSEQ multiplex PCR, the TCRdb table keeps only in-frame clones and is missing some. The sample lists roughly 120,000 clones, roughly 87% seen once, with roughly 5% in the top ten. The clonotype comes from an adult in good health. The chain recombines TRBV5-8 with TRBJ2-3; TRBD2 aligns across 8 bases. The sample in question was peripheral blood, obtained on day 0 of AZD1222 vaccination. CDR3 in DNA: TGTGCCAGCAGCTTACATAGCGGGGCCCAAGAGGGGGATACGCAGTATTTT. Protein: CASSLHSGAQEGDTQYF.